This record looks at one T cell receptor (beta chain) sequence and its context. Its specificity is not known. The germline CDR1 and CDR2 sequences are GTSNPN and SVGIG (reference sequence). The V gene lost 2 bases and the J gene lost 4 bases, with 10 bases spanning the gap. This CDR3 region has 13 residues. This sample was included in a study of T cell responses to AZD1222 COVID-19 vaccine. Study in general: Pooled samples include second doses given at about 4 or 12 weeks. The study, taken as a whole, reports: Clonal diversity was possibly underestimated, and white British individuals and females predominated among donors. Across the whole spike, CD4 TCRs peaked at regions 160-218 and 743-854. Compared with day 0, the breadth and depth of the Spike-specific TCR repertoire rose significantly after two doses of AZD1222.

Using immunoSEQ multiplex PCR, the repertoire was profiled, and TCRdb retains in-frame clones only, with some absent. The sample shows about 200,000 clones, approximately 92% of them seen only once. The starting material was peripheral blood, obtained on day 0 of AZD1222 vaccination. The sequence was obtained from an adult in good health. The chain is built from TRBV30 and TRBJ2-3, with D possibly being TRBD1 or TRBD2 (6 bases each). CDR3 DNA: TGTGCCTGGAGTAGGGGGGTTTCAGATACGCAGTATTTT. This translates into CAWSRGVSDTQYF.